This TCR beta chain derives from a study of blood T cell repertoires in COVID-19 (dated by TCRdb to 2020 to 2022). For the study in its entirety: The collaborator samples originated in the United States, Italy and Spain and spanned the acute and convalescent phases of COVID-19. The material from the prospective study consisted of cDNA or gDNA derived from T cells, B-cell-depleted T cells, or PBMCs. The dataset comprised deeply sampled blood TCRbeta repertoires from subjects exposed to, actively infected with, or recovered from COVID-19. The repertoires were released in a freely available public database meant as a resource for research on the immune response to SARS-CoV-2. The samples were drawn from the first 160 participants of the ongoing ImmuneRACE study and from 950 to 1,500 subjects provided by 6 global collaborators. The sample metadata nearly always contained a de-identified subject ID, COVID-19 status, age in years and sex. Where HLA class I and class II types were available, the types were taken from metadata supplied by the sample provider, not from assay-based typing. The paper's findings and limits, for the study overall: Clinical and demographic metadata were provided uncurated, with the amount varying by source and participant.

The collaborating institutions used their own protocols to collect whole blood in K2EDTA tubes. For TCRbeta analysis, collaborator samples were shipped as frozen whole blood, as isolated PBMCs, or as DNA extracted from either sample type. TCRbeta CDR3 regions were amplified from genomic DNA by means of the immunoSEQ Assay, a bias-controlled multiplex PCR. The authors' analysis ran thus. The number of nucleated cells in each sample was estimated from the amplification of reference gene primers within the assay. To quantify the absolute abundance of each unique TCRbeta CDR3 rearrangement, sequence reads were collapsed and filtered. For each sample, productive Simpson clonality was calculated as the square root of Simpson's diversity index across productive rearrangements. The clones in this table, taken by TCRdb from immuneACCESS, are in-frame only. Not every clone is retained; where verified, under half of the shortfall comes from an unresolved V gene, and the cause of the rest is unknown. The V and J calls and clone size are taken from that table; D and trimming were inferred from the DNA. This sample lists about 110,000 clones; over 75% were detected once. 2% to 2.5% of the sample goes to the ten largest clones.

Comments on this clone: The antigen it recognizes is unknown. Base qualities are not recorded, but no much larger clone differs from it by a single base.

The sequence came from a human donor in a cohort sampled during active COVID-19. The sample consisted of peripheral blood.

The bases are TGTGCCAGCAGCTTAGGACAATATAGCAATCAGCCCCAGCATTTT. This yields the protein CASSLGQYSNQPQHF. The sequence links TRBV11-2 to TRBJ1-5, with the D gene not clear enough to name. From its cysteine to its phenylalanine, the CDR3 spans 15 amino acids. Only the CDR3 part of the read is kept: 45 bases, read in frame from the first base. V is pared back by 1 base and J by 0 bases, with 7 bases lying between the germline termini. The germline V gene gives CDR1 as SGHAT and CDR2 as FQNNGV.